The present T cell receptor (beta chain) was sequenced within a study of cytomegalovirus exposure and HLA in healthy donors. Study-wide results and caveats: What TCR beta sequences reportedly achieved was accurate prediction of HLA-A and HLA-B alleles in most subjects. Versus the approximately 700-donor mean, an Asian-associated ancestry cluster reportedly showed fewer N-insertions in a later analysis.

Both 60 Vbeta primers and 13 Jbeta primers went into the PCR. TCRdb keeps only in-frame clones here, not all; method: immunoSEQ multiplex PCR. This sample has roughly 82,000 clones, with approximately 74% found just once. For this clone: Its antigen remains unknown.

The V gene's germline CDR1 is ENHRY and CDR2 SYGVKD. The CDR3 length is 16 residues. V dropped 8 bases and J dropped 1; count of bases not matched to a gene: 14. What was sequenced was PBMCs. The chain has TRBV10-3 and TRBJ2-7; 7 bases align to TRBD2. This TCR derives from a woman aged 45-65 years in good health and CMV-seropositive. CDR3 amino acids: CAIEGSGGRMSYEQYF. CDR3 bases: TGTGCCATCGAAGGTTCCGGCGGGAGAATGTCCTACGAGCAGTACTTC.